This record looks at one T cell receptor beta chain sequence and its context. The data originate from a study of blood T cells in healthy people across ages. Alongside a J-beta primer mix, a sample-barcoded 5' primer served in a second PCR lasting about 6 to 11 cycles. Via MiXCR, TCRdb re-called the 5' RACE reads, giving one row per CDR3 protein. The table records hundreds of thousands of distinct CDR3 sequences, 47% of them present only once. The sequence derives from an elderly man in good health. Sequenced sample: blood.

The CDR3 is CATSLGTAWGTQYF. CDR3 DNA: TGTGCCACCAGCCTCGGAACGGCCTGGGGGACCCAGTACTTC. The rearrangement links TRBV15 to TRBJ2-5; D is uncertain. V gave up 5 bases and J gave up 7 bases, with 17 bases separating them. This CDR3 contains 14 residues. Germline CDR1 is LNHNV and CDR2 is YYDKDF (reference sequence).